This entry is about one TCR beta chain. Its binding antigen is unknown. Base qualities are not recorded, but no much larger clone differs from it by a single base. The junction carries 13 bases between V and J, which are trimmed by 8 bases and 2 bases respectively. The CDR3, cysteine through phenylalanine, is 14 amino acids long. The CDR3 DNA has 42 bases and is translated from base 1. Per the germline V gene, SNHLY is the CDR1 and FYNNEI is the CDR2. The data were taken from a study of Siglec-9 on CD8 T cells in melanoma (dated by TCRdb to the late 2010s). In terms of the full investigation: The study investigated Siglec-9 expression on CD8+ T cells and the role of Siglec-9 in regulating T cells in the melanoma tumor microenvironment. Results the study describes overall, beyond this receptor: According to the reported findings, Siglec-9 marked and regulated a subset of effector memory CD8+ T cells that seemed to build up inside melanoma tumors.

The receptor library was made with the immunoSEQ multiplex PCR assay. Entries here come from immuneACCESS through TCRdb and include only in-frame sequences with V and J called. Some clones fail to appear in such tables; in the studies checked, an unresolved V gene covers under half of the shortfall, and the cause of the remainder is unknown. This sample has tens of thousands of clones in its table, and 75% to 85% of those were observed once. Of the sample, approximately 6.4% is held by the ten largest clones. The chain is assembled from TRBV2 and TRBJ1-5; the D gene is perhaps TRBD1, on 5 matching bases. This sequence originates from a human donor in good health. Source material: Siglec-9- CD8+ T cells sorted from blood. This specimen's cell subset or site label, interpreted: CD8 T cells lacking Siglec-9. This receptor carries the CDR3 CASGAGSGNQPQHF. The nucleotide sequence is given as TGTGCCAGCGGGGCTGGGTCCGGCAATCAGCCCCAGCATTTT.